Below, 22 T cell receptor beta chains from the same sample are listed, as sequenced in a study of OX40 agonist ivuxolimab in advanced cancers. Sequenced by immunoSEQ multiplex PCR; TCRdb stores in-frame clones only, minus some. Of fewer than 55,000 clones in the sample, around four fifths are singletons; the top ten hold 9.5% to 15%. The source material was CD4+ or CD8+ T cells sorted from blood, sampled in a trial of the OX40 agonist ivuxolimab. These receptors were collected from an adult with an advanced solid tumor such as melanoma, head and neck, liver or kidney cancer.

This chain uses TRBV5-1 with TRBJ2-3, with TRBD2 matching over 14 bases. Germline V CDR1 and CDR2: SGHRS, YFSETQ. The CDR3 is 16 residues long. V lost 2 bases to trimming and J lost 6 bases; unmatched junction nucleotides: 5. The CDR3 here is CASSLGTSGSYDTQYF. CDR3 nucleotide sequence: TGCGCCAGCAGCTTAGGGACTAGCGGGAGTTATGATACGCAGTATTTT.

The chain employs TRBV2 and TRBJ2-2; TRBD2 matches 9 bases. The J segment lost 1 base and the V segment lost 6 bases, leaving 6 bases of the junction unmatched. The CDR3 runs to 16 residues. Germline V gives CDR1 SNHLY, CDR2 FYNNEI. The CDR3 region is CASSFSGGGNTGELFF. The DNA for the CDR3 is TGTGCCAGCAGCTTTAGCGGGGGAGGGAACACCGGGGAGCTGTTTTTT.

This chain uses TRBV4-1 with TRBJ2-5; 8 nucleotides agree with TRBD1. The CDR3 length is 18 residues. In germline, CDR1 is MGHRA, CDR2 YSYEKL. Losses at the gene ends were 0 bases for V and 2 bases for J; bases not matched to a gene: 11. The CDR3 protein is CASSQEAGGASLQETQYF. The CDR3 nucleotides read TGCGCCAGCAGCCAAGAAGCAGGGGGCGCTTCCCTTCAAGAGACCCAGTACTTC.

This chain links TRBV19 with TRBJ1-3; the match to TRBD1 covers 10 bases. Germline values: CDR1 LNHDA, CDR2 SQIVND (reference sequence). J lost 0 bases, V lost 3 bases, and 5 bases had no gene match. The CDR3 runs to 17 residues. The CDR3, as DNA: TGTGCCAGTAGTATTACGACAGGGGGCATCTCTGGAAACACCATATATTTT. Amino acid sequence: CASSITTGGISGNTIYF.

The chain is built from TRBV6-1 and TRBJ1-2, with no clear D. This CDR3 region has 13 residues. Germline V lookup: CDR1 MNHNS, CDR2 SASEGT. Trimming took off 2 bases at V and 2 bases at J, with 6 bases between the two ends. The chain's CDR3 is CASSEKGNYGYTF. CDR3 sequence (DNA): TGTGCCAGCAGTGAAAAGGGAAACTATGGCTACACCTTC.

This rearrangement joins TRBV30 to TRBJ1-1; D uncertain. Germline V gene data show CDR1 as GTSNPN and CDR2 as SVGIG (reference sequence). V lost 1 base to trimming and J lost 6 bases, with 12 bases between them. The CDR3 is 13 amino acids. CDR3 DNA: TGTGCCTGGAGTGATCGGGGTATGGCTGAAGCTTTCTTT. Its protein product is CAWSDRGMAEAFF.

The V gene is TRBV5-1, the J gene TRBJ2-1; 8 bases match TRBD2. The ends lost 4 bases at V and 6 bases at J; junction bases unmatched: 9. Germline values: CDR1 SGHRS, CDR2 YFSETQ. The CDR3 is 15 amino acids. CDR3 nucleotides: TGCGCCAGCAGCCCAGGAGCGGGGGCAGGCAATGAGCAGTTCTTC. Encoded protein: CASSPGAGAGNEQFF.

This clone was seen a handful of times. DNA for the CDR3: TGTGCCAGCTCACCGCAGGGACAGGTCACTGAAGCTTTCTTT. It codes for CASSPQGQVTEAFF. This chain uses TRBV18 with TRBJ1-1; TRBD1 aligns across 8 bases. Per the germline V gene, CDR1 is KGHSH and CDR2 is LQKENI. The CDR3 runs 14 residues. Trimming cost V 3 bases and J 4 bases; bases outside gene matches: 4.

The CDR3 coding sequence is TGTGCCAGCATGCCTTCTTTGGGGGGACCCCAGACCCAGTACTTC. This sequence encodes CASMPSLGGPQTQYF. J is TRBJ2-5 and V is TRBV7-2; TRBD2 might be the D (6 bases). With 7 bases removed from V and 6 bases from J, the gap between germline ends came to 21 bases. CDR3 size: 15 residues. CDR1 SGHTA and CDR2 FQGNSA come from the germline V gene.

CDR3 bases: TGTGCCAGCAGCTTGGGTGGTCAGGGCGGCCAGCCCCAGCATTTT. As protein: CASSLGGQGGQPQHF. V usage is TRBV5-8 and J usage is TRBJ1-5, with D perhaps TRBD1 (5 bases). The germline V gene encodes CDR1 SGHTS and CDR2 YDEGEE. The CDR3 contains 15 residues. V shed 0 bases and J shed 7 bases, with 14 bases lying between them.

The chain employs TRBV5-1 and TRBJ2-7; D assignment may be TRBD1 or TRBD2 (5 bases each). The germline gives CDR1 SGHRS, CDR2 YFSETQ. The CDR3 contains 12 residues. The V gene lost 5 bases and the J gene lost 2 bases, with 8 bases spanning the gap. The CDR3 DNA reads TGCGCCAGCAGGGGACCGGCCTACGAGCAGTACTTC. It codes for CASRGPAYEQYF.

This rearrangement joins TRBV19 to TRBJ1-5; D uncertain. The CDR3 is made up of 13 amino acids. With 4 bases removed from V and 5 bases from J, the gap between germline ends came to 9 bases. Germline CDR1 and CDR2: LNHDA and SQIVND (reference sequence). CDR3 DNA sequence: TGTGCCAGTAGTAGGCAGCTTCATCAGCCCCAGCATTTT. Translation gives CASSRQLHQPQHF. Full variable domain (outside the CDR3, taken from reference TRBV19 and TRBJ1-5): DGGITQSPKYLFRKEGQNVTLSCEQNLNHDAMYWYRQDPGQGLRLIYYSQIVNDFQKGDIAEGYSVSREKKESFPLTVTSAQKNPTAFYLCASSRQLHQPQHFGDGTRLSIL.

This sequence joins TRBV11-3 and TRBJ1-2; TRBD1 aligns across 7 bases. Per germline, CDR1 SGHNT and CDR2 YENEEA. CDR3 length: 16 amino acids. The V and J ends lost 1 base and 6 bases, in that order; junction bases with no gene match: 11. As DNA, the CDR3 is TGTGCCAGCAGCTTAGTCCTACAGGGGAAAAGAAATGGCTACACCTTC. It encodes CASSLVLQGKRNGYTF. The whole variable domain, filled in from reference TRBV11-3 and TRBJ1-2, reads EAGVVQSPRYKIIEKKQPVAFWCNPISGHNTLYWYLQNLGQGPELLIRYENEEAVDDSQLPKDRFSAERLKGVDSTLKIQPAELGDSAVYLCASSLVLQGKRNGYTFGSGTRLTVV.

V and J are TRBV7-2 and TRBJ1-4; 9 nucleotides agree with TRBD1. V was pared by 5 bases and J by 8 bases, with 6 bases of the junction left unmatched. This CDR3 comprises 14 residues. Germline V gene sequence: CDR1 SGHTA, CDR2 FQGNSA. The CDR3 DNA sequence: TGTGCCAGCAGCCTATGGACAGGGGCGGAAAAACTGTTTTTT. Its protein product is CASSLWTGAEKLFF.

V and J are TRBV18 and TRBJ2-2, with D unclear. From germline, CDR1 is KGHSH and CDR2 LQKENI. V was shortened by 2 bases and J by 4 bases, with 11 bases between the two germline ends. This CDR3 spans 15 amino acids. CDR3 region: CASSPEFRTTGELFF. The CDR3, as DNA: TGTGCCAGCTCACCAGAGTTCCGGACCACCGGGGAGCTGTTTTTT.

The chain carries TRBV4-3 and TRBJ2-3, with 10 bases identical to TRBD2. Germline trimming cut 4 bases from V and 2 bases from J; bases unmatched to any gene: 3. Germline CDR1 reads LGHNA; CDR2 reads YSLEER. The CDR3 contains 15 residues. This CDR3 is CASSLLAGFTDTQYF. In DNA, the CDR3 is TGCGCCAGCAGCCTACTAGCGGGGTTCACAGATACGCAGTATTTT.

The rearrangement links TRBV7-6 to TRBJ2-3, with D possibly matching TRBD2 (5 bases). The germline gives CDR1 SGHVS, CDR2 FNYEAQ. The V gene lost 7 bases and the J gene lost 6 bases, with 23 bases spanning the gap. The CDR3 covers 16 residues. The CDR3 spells CASNSPGSGSGDTQYF. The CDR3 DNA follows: TGTGCCAGCAACTCCCCTGGGTCGGGGTCGGGCGATACGCAGTATTTT.

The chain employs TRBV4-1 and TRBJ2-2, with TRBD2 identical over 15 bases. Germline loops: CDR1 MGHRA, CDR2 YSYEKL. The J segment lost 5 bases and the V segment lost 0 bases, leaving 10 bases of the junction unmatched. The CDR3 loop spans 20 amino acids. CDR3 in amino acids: CASSQEWSGLAGGRTGELFF. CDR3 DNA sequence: TGCGCCAGCAGCCAAGAGTGGTCCGGACTAGCGGGGGGGCGGACCGGGGAGCTGTTTTTT.

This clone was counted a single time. This CDR3 reads CASSLVGTSGSGEQYF. CDR3 in DNA: TGTGCCAGCAGCTTAGTCGGGACTAGCGGGAGTGGCGAGCAGTACTTC. The rearrangement links TRBV7-2 to TRBJ2-7; TRBD2 agrees at 14 bases. The CDR3 has 16 residues. Unmatched junction bases numbered 5, after V lost 1 base and J lost 6 bases. Looked up from germline, CDR1 is SGHTA and CDR2 is FQGNSA.

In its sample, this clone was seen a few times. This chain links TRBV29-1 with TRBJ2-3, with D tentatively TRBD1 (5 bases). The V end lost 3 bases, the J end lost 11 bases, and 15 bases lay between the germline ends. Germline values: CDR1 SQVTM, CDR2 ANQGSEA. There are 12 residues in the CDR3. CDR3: CSVEPDNTWQYF. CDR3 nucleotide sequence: TGCAGCGTTGAGCCGGACAATACTTGGCAGTATTTT.

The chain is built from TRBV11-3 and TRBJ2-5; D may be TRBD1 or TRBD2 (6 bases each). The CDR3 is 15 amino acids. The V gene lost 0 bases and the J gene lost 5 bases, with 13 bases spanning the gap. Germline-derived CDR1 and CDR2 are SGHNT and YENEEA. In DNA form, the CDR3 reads TGTGCCAGCAGCTTAGATGGGGGGCGCGATGAGACCCAGTACTTC. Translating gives CASSLDGGRDETQYF.

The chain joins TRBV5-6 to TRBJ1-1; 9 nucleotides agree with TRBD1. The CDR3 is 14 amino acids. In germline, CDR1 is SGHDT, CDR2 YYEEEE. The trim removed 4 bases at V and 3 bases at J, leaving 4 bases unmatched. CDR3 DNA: TGTGCCAGCAGCCCGGGACAGGGTCACACTGAAGCTTTCTTT. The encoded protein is CASSPGQGHTEAFF.